The source of this T cell receptor (beta chain) is a study of blood T cell repertoires in COVID-19. About the research overall: Samples of COVID-19 (acute and convalescent) were obtained from the United States, Italy and Spain.

With 6 bases removed from V and 2 bases from J, the gap between germline ends came to 7 bases. The length of the CDR3 is 12 residues. Germline V lookup: CDR1 SNHLY, CDR2 FYNNEI. Assay used: immunoSEQ multiplex PCR; TCRdb lists only in-frame clones, some missing. The sample has about 98,000 clones, around 86% seen once. The sequencing sample was made of peripheral blood. The chain joins TRBV2 to TRBJ2-5, with D perhaps matching TRBD2 (5 bases). The sequence was collected from a man in his fifties with acute or convalescent COVID-19. The CDR3 nucleotides read TGTGCCAGCAGGACTATACAAGAGACCCAGTACTTC. Its protein product is CASRTIQETQYF.